This T cell receptor beta chain was sequenced in a study of regulatory T cells in long-lasting Graves disease. General observations from the study: Under persistent disease, TRBV28, TRBJ1-2 and TRBJ2-5 were used preferentially. The persistent group shared about 2,600 public clonotypes, more than the approximately 970 shared by new patients. TCR diversity was lower in persistent Graves' patients than in newly diagnosed ones.

The CDR3 is 15 amino acids. CDR1 is SGHRS and CDR2 is YFSETQ in the germline V gene. J lost 1 base, V lost 1 base, and 4 bases had no gene match. Building the TCR beta libraries relied on iRepertoire HTBI primers, and CDR3 regions underwent Arm-PCR. TCRdb analysed the multiplex PCR reads with MiXCR anew, one entry per CDR3 protein. This sample has 400,000 to 500,000 distinct CDR3 sequences, with under 25% found just once. Time point: persistent/refractory GD, antithyroid drugs over 5 years with positive TRAb. Construction of the TCR library relied on RNA isolated from PBMCs. Collection of peripheral blood (about 10 milliliters) was done using EDTA tubes. Only a few counts were recorded for this clonotype. The antigen is not known.

The TCR originated in a female donor with Graves disease. The sample here was peripheral blood mononuclear cells (PBMCs), taken when the disease was refractory, from a patient treated with antithyroid drugs. The chain recombines TRBV5-1 with TRBJ2-5; 7 positions agree with TRBD2. The CDR3 reads CASSLFSGFQETQYF. CDR3 sequence (DNA): TGCGCCAGCAGCTTGTTTAGCGGGTTCCAAGAGACCCAGTACTTC.